This T cell receptor beta chain was identified in a study of CD8+CD57+ T cells in acquired aplastic anemia. Notes on the study in general: Controls and patients did not differ significantly in CD8+ Simpson's diversity. Comparison of patients with controls identified some 29 shared CD8+ CDR3 sequences.

Patients included in sequencing had previously demonstrated CD8+CD57+ cell expansion by flow cytometry. The CDR3 length is 14 residues. V was shortened by 5 bases and J by 3 bases, with 10 bases between the two germline ends. CDR1 is SGHVS and CDR2 is FQNEAQ in the germline V gene. Worth noting for this clonotype: What it recognizes is unknown.

The use of genomic DNA as template underpinned the TCR beta VDJ and CDR3 profiling. TCRdb reprocessed the reads via MiXCR and lists one record per CDR3 protein. This sample has roughly 170,000 distinct CDR3 sequences, with 48% found just once. V usage is TRBV7-8 and J usage is TRBJ2-2, with D hard to call. This receptor was identified in a human donor with aplastic anemia. Material for sequencing was sorted CD4+, CD8+, or CD8+CD57+ T cells (not recorded which) from PBMCs. The CDR3 DNA sequence: TGTGCCAGCAGCCGCGGACCCGACACCGGGGAGCTGTTTTTT. Translation: CASSRGPDTGELFF. Complete variable domain (other parts from reference TRBV7-8 and TRBJ2-2): GAGVSQSPRYKVAKRGQDVALRCDPISGHVSLFWYQQALGQGPEFLTYFQNEAQLDKSGLPSDRFFAERPEGSVSTLKIQRTQQEDSAVYLCASSRGPDTGELFFGEGSRLTVL.